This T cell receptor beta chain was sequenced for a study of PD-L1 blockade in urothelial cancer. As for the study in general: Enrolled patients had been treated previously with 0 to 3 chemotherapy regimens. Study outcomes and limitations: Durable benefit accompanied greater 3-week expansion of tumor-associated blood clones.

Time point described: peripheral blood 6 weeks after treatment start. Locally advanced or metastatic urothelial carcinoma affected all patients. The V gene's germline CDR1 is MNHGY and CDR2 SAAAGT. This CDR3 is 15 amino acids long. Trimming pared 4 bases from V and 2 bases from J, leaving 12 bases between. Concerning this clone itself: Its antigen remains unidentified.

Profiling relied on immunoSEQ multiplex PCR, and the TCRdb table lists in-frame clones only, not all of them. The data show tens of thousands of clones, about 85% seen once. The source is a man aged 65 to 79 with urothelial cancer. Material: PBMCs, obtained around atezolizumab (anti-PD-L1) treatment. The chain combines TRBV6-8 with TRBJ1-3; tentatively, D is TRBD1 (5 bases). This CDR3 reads CASSSLGGTGNTIYF. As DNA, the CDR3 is TGTGCCAGCAGTTCGTTGGGGGGGACTGGAAACACCATATATTTT.